This passage covers 29 T cell receptor beta chains from one sample sequenced in a study of blood T cell repertoires in COVID-19. Assay used: immunoSEQ multiplex PCR; TCRdb lists only in-frame clones, some missing. Of 200,000 to 250,000 clones in the sample, roughly three quarters were seen once. Source material: peripheral blood. Receptors originate from a woman between 35 and 50 years old with active or convalescent COVID-19.

The rearrangement links TRBV9 to TRBJ2-3, with D possibly being TRBD2 (6 bases). Germline V gene lookup returns CDR1 SGDLS and CDR2 YYNGEE. V shed 0 bases and J shed 3 bases, with 11 bases lying between them. This CDR3 is 15 amino acids long. This CDR3 reads CASSVAWGVTDTQYF. CDR3 in DNA: TGTGCCAGCAGCGTAGCTTGGGGGGTGACAGATACGCAGTATTTT.

The chain uses TRBV5-1 and TRBJ1-1; 8 bases align to TRBD1. This CDR3 is built from 15 residues. Germline loops: CDR1 SGHRS, CDR2 YFSETQ. The trim removed 2 bases at V and 5 bases at J, leaving 8 bases unmatched. CDR3 in DNA: TGCGCCAGCAGCTTTGAAAACAGGGGGGGAACTGAAGCTTTCTTT. Translated, it gives CASSFENRGGTEAFF.

This clone was recorded only once. This chain connects TRBV3-1 (or the pseudogene TRBV3-2) to TRBJ2-2; 7 nucleotides line up with TRBD1. V dropped 4 bases and J dropped 6; count of bases not matched to a gene: 5. In germline, CDR1 is LGHDT, CDR2 YNNKEL (reference sequence). CDR3 length: 14 residues. The CDR3 region has the DNA TGTGCCAGCAGCCGAACAGGGGTGGCCGGGGAGCTGTTTTTT. Translated, it gives CASSRTGVAGELFF.

This clone was counted once. This chain joins TRBV9 and TRBJ1-3, with TRBD1 identical over 9 bases. Trimming removed 4 bases from V and 0 bases from J; junction bases left unmatched: 2. The germline gives CDR1 SGDLS, CDR2 YYNGEE. The CDR3 consists of 15 residues. The CDR3 loop is CASSPQGASGNTIYF. CDR3 DNA sequence: TGTGCCAGCAGCCCACAGGGGGCCTCTGGAAACACCATATATTTT.

This rearrangement joins TRBV19 to TRBJ1-3, with TRBD1 matching 8 bases. The CDR3 length is 16 residues. Trimming took 8 bases from V and 1 from J; bases not matched to a gene: 10. Germline CDR1 is LNHDA and CDR2 is SQIVND (reference sequence). The CDR3 coding sequence is TGTGCCAGTGGAGACAGGGGAACGGGGTCTGGAAACACCATATATTTT. The encoded protein is CASGDRGTGSGNTIYF.

The chain carries TRBV5-6 and TRBJ2-7, with D tentatively TRBD1 (5 bases). Germline V gives CDR1 SGHDT, CDR2 YYEEEE. The length of the CDR3 is 14 residues. V lost 4 bases, J lost 11 bases, and 22 bases lay in between. The CDR3 is CASSRSGDSAIEYF. The CDR3 nucleotides read TGTGCCAGCAGCCGGTCCGGAGACAGTGCCATTGAGTACTTC.

The CDR3 protein is CASSAKPDLLGAYYGYTF. DNA of the CDR3: TGTGCCAGCAGCGCGAAACCGGACCTCTTGGGGGCCTACTATGGCTACACCTTC. The V gene is TRBV7-9, the J gene TRBJ1-2; D perhaps matches TRBD1 (6 bases). Trimming pared 5 bases from V and 3 bases from J, leaving 25 bases between. The CDR3 contains 18 residues. Germline V lookup: CDR1 SEHNR, CDR2 FQNEAQ (reference sequence).

The chain recombines TRBV19 with TRBJ1-5, with D possibly being TRBD1 (6 bases). CDR1 and CDR2 from the germline V gene are LNHDA and SQIVND (reference sequence). CDR3 size: 14 residues. The V end was cut by 7 bases, the J end by 6 bases, with 16 bases between. In DNA, the CDR3 is TGTGCCAGTATGGTCAGGGGAGGGGGTCAGCCCCAGCATTTT. This codes for CASMVRGGGQPQHF.

The chain uses TRBV6-5 and TRBJ2-7; 10 positions agree with TRBD2. Germline CDR1 reads MNHEY; CDR2 reads SVGAGI. V trimming: 8 bases; J trimming: 4 bases; junction bases outside the gene matches: 8. The CDR3 has 14 amino acids. The CDR3, as DNA: TGTGCCAGCCACTCTAGCGGGGGTCTGTACGAGCAGTACGTC. Protein: CASHSSGGLYEQYV.

This clone was seen more than once but under ten times. The rearrangement uses TRBV10-3 and TRBJ2-5; 11 bases align to TRBD2. With V trimmed by 3 bases and J by 3 bases, 0 bases remained unmatched. CDR1 is ENHRY, CDR2 SYGVKD, per germline. The CDR3 runs to 14 residues. This CDR3 is CAISELAGEETQYF. The CDR3 nucleotides read TGTGCCATCAGTGAACTAGCGGGGGAAGAGACCCAGTACTTC.

This chain links TRBV3-1 (or the pseudogene TRBV3-2) with TRBJ2-1, with D tentatively TRBD2 (6 bases). Looked up from germline, CDR1 is LGHDT and CDR2 is YNNKEL (reference sequence). The V gene lost 3 bases and the J gene lost 7 bases, with 10 bases spanning the gap. The CDR3 is 13 residues long. The CDR3 coding sequence is TGTGCCAGCAGCCAGTACGCGGGGAATGAGCAGTTCTTC. It is translated as CASSQYAGNEQFF.

The chain has TRBV12-3 or TRBV12-4 and TRBJ2-1; 7 nucleotides match TRBD1. CDR3 length equals 13 residues. V dropped 5 bases and J dropped 4; count of bases not matched to a gene: 2. The CDR3 reads CASSRGLYNEQFF. In DNA, the CDR3 is TGTGCCAGCAGTAGGGGGCTTTACAATGAGCAGTTCTTC.

V is TRBV12-3 or TRBV12-4 and J is TRBJ1-4, with TRBD1 as a possible D gene (5 bases). V gave up 4 bases and J gave up 5 bases, with 5 bases separating them. The length of the CDR3 is 12 residues. In DNA, the CDR3 is TGTGCCAGCAGTTCAGGGAATGAAAAACTGTTTTTT. Amino acid sequence: CASSSGNEKLFF.

This chain links TRBV14 with TRBJ1-1; 7 bases agree with TRBD1. This CDR3 is built from 12 residues. J was trimmed by 7 bases and V by 4 bases; bases with no gene match: 3. Germline V lookup: CDR1 SGHDN, CDR2 FVKESK. The CDR3 DNA reads TGTGCCAGCAGCCGTCAGGGGGTTGAAGCTTTCTTT. Translating it yields CASSRQGVEAFF. Looking up the rest from reference TRBV14 and TRBJ1-1 gives the full variable domain: EAGVTQFPSHSVIEKGQTVTLRCDPISGHDNLYWYRRVMGKEIKFLLHFVKESKQDESGMPNNRFLAERTGGTYSTLKVQPAELEDSGVYFCASSRQGVEAFFGQGTRLTVV.

This clone has a single count. This chain connects TRBV18 to TRBJ1-2, with 9 bases identical to TRBD1. From germline, CDR1 is KGHSH and CDR2 LQKENI. CDR3 length: 15 amino acids. V lost 5 bases, J lost 8 bases, and 12 bases stayed unmatched. CDR3 residues: CASSSGTGQLRGYTF. The CDR3 bases are TGTGCCAGCTCATCCGGGACAGGGCAACTCAGGGGCTACACCTTC.

The chain carries TRBV30 and TRBJ1-2; TRBD1 aligns across 8 bases. Germline V gene lookup returns CDR1 GTSNPN and CDR2 SVGIG (reference sequence). J was trimmed by 8 bases and V by 6 bases; bases with no gene match: 11. The CDR3 extends over 13 amino acids. The CDR3 reads CACLRDRPYGYTF. The CDR3 DNA is TGTGCCTGCCTCCGGGACAGGCCTTACGGCTACACCTTC.

This clone was recorded once. The chain couples TRBV6-5 to TRBJ2-5; 12 bases line up with TRBD1. V lost 7 bases to trimming and J lost 8 bases; unmatched junction nucleotides: 2. Looked up from germline, CDR1 is MNHEY and CDR2 is SVGAGI. The CDR3 extends over 12 amino acids. The CDR3 coding sequence is TGTGCCAGCACGGGACAGGGGGCAACCCAGTACTTC. Translating gives CASTGQGATQYF.

J is TRBJ1-2 and V is TRBV6-1; 8 nucleotides line up with TRBD1. Germline V gene lookup returns CDR1 MNHNS and CDR2 SASEGT. This CDR3 region has 14 residues. The J segment lost 10 bases and the V segment lost 2 bases, leaving 9 bases of the junction unmatched. The CDR3 region has the DNA TGTGCCAGCAGTGAAAGGTGGGACAGGAAGGCCTACACCTTC. Translated: CASSERWDRKAYTF.

A word on this clone: The same CDR3 arises from other DNA sequences in this sample as well. The chain uses TRBV7-3 and TRBJ2-2, with 8 positions matching TRBD2. Germline V gene sequence: CDR1 SGHTA, CDR2 FQGTGA. This CDR3 has 16 amino acids. J was trimmed by 0 bases and V by 2 bases; bases with no gene match: 2. The CDR3 region has the DNA TGTGCCAGCAGCTTAGCGGGGGGCGCGAACACCGGGGAGCTGTTTTTT. Its protein is CASSLAGGANTGELFF.

The gene calls are TRBV28 and TRBJ2-1; 15 nucleotides agree with TRBD2. Per the germline V gene, CDR1 is MDHEN and CDR2 is SYDVKM. The CDR3 consists of 15 residues. With V trimmed by 8 bases and J by 4 bases, 3 bases remained unmatched. CDR3 in amino acids: CASGTSGGSYNEQFF. As DNA, the CDR3 is TGTGCCAGCGGGACTAGCGGGGGGTCGTACAATGAGCAGTTCTTC.

V gene TRBV28 combines with J gene TRBJ2-1; D is possibly TRBD1 (5 bases). CDR1 is MDHEN and CDR2 is SYDVKM in the germline V gene. Deletions cut 7 bases from V and 7 bases from J, with 23 bases between. The CDR3 is made up of 16 amino acids. CDR3 DNA: TGTGCCAGCATCCCCACACGCAGGGATTTAGATAATGAGCAGTTCTTC. Translated, it gives CASIPTRRDLDNEQFF.

The chain is built from TRBV28 and TRBJ2-6; D is unresolved. From germline, CDR1 is MDHEN and CDR2 SYDVKM. V lost 5 bases and J 6 bases, leaving 17 bases between the germline ends. The CDR3 contains 16 residues. CDR3 DNA sequence: TGTGCCAGCAGTCCTATTACAGAAAGTGCGGCCAACGTCCTGACTTTC. Its protein product is CASSPITESAANVLTF. Drawing the rest from reference TRBV28 and TRBJ2-6, the complete variable domain is DVKVTQSSRYLVKRTGEKVFLECVQDMDHENMFWYRQDPGLGLRLIYFSYDVKMKEKGDIPEGYSVSREKKERFSLILESASTNQTSMYLCASSPITESAANVLTFGAGSRLTVL.

CDR3 sequence reads: CASSWSAGVESPLHF. The CDR3 DNA is TGCGCCAGCAGCTGGTCGGCGGGGGTCGAGTCACCCCTCCACTTT. The rearrangement joins TRBV5-1 to TRBJ1-6; D is perhaps TRBD1 (5 bases). The CDR3 loop spans 15 amino acids. Between the trimmed V and J ends, which lost 3 bases and 10 bases, there was a span of 17 bases. Germline V CDR1 and CDR2: SGHRS, YFSETQ.

Written as DNA, the CDR3 is TGTGCCATCAGTGAATGGGGGCCGAGCTCCTACAATGAGCAGTTCTTC. Amino acids: CAISEWGPSSYNEQFF. The chain employs TRBV10-3 and TRBJ2-1; weak D call: TRBD1 (6 bases). The V end was cut by 3 bases, the J end by 0 bases, with 12 bases between. Per germline, CDR1 ENHRY and CDR2 SYGVKD. There are 16 residues in the CDR3.

The chain combines TRBV21-1 with TRBJ2-7; TRBD1, the table's D call, lacks a check against the DNA. TRBV21-1 is recorded as a pseudogene. The CDR3 sequence is 17 residues long. CDR3 loop: CASSPPGGLISSYEQYV. The CDR3 coding sequence is TGTGCCAGCAGCCCTCCAGGGGGACTGATAAGCTCCTACGAGCAGTACGTC.

This clone has just a few counts. J is TRBJ1-6 and V is TRBV10-1, with TRBD1 matching 8 bases. Per the germline V gene, CDR1 is WNHNN and CDR2 is SYGVQD (reference sequence). With V trimmed by 2 bases and J by 7 bases, 10 bases remained unmatched. The CDR3 is 17 amino acids. In nucleotides, the CDR3 is TGCGCCAGCAGTGAGCTTCGCGGGACAGGACTAAATTCACCCCTCCACTTT. Amino acids: CASSELRGTGLNSPLHF.

V and J are TRBV5-6 and TRBJ2-2; 8 bases are shared with TRBD1. The germline V gene encodes CDR1 SGHDT and CDR2 YYEEEE. The CDR3 has 15 residues. Germline trimming cut 3 bases from V and 5 bases from J; bases unmatched to any gene: 6. The CDR3, as DNA: TGTGCCAGCAGCTACCGGGACAGGAAGACCGGGGAGCTGTTTTTT. This codes for CASSYRDRKTGELFF.

The chain has TRBV7-2 and TRBJ2-3; TRBD1 matches at 10 bases. V dropped 4 bases and J dropped 1; count of bases not matched to a gene: 5. Germline lookup yields CDR1 SGHTA and CDR2 FQGNSA. The CDR3 contains 16 residues. DNA of the CDR3: TGTGCCAGCAGCTCAGCCGGGACAGGGGGCACAGATACGCAGTATTTT. Residues: CASSSAGTGGTDTQYF.

Remarks on this clone: The junction departs from germline at one end; a sequencing error may be responsible. This chain joins TRBV6-6 and TRBJ1-2; TRBD1 is a possible D gene (5 bases). Germline lookup yields CDR1 MNHNY and CDR2 SVGAGI (reference sequence). The CDR3 totals 13 residues. The CDR3 coding sequence is TGTGTCAGCAGACTGACAGAAAACTATGGCTACACCTTC. It yields the protein CVSRLTENYGYTF.